This TCR beta chain derives from a study of PD-1 blockade in classical Hodgkin lymphoma. Profiling relied on immunoSEQ multiplex PCR, and the TCRdb table lists in-frame clones only, not all of them. The table has approximately 25,000 clones, 81% seen once; the top ten hold about 19%. Remarks on this clone: Its antigen remains unknown.

General study findings and limits: Relative to healthy donors, newly diagnosed patients reportedly had lower baseline TCR diversity, which was reported as lower still in relapsed/refractory patients.

CDR1 and CDR2 from the germline V gene are GTSNPN and SVGIG (reference sequence). The CDR3 covers 14 residues. Trimming removed 1 base at V and 4 bases at J, with 13 bases between. Every single patient, without exception, relapsed after autologous stem cell transplantation, and brentuximab vedotin exposure varied. The sequencing here drew on peripheral blood mononuclear cells (PBMCs), taken before the second cycle of nivolumab. The sequence was collected from a human donor with classical Hodgkin lymphoma. The J gene is TRBJ1-2, the V gene TRBV30; no clear D. CDR3 nucleotide sequence: TGTGCCTGGAGTGAGGGCAGGACCCTCTATGGCTACACCTTC. Translated: CAWSEGRTLYGYTF.